Listed below are T cell receptor beta chains from one sample, sequenced in a study of blood T cell repertoires in COVID-19. Data came from immunoSEQ multiplex PCR; TCRdb stores just in-frame clones and leaves some out. The sample lists a few hundred thousand clones; approximately 83% were seen once. Source material: PBMCs or T cells enriched from blood (not recorded which). The receptors originated from a man aged 25 to 45 who had recovered from COVID-19. Both conserved end residues are part of each CDR3. A D gene is named only where the DNA matches it firmly. Only part of the rows carry a size: once, few, many, or a class if the clone is expanded.

>TRBJ1-5|.|.|TRBV5-8
CASSPPRRAYQPQHF
TGTGCCAGCAGCCCCCCTCGGCGGGCCTATCAGCCCCAGCATTTT
>TRBJ2-3|TRBD2|once|TRBV5-6
CASSLVGGVSTDTQYF
TGTGCCAGCAGCTTGGTCGGGGGGGTTAGCACAGATACGCAGTATTTT
>TRBJ2-5|.|once|TRBV6-5
CASSYWTEETQYF
TGTGCCAGCAGTTATTGGACTGAAGAGACCCAGTACTTC
>TRBJ2-7|TRBD1|.|TRBV7-2
CASSLVGTGTSYEQYF
TGTGCCAGCAGCTTAGTTGGGACAGGGACATCCTACGAGCAGTACTTC
>TRBJ2-5|.|.|TRBV7-9
CASSLKETTRLETQYF
TGTGCCAGCAGCTTAAAAGAGACGACCAGGCTCGAGACCCAGTACTTC
>TRBJ2-3|TRBD2|.|TRBV29-1
CSVSSGGSTDTQYF
TGCAGCGTTTCTAGCGGGGGAAGCACAGATACGCAGTATTTT
>TRBJ2-5|TRBD2|once|TRBV10-3
CAIGLGQETQYF
TGTGCCATCGGACTAGGCCAAGAGACCCAGTACTTC
>TRBJ2-1|TRBD2|.|TRBV2
CASSPGRGLADYNEQFF
TGTGCCAGCAGTCCTGGACGGGGACTAGCGGATTACAATGAGCAGTTCTTC
>TRBJ1-4|.|.|TRBV5-1
CASRGGEGEKLFF
TGCGCCAGCAGAGGGGGTGAAGGTGAAAAACTGTTTTTT
>TRBJ1-6|TRBD1|.|TRBV2
CASSVGTDSPLHF
TGTGCCAGCAGTGTGGGGACAGATTCACCCCTCCACTTT
>TRBJ1-5|.|.|TRBV7-8
CASSPGFRDLNQPQHF
TGTGCCAGCAGCCCTGGGTTCAGGGATCTCAATCAGCCCCAGCATTTT
>TRBJ2-3|.|.|TRBV6-4
CASSDSNGVDTQYF
TGTGCCAGCAGTGACTCGAACGGGGTTGATACGCAGTATTTT
>TRBJ1-1|.|.|TRBV9
CASSVAVGQMNTEAFF
TGTGCCAGCAGCGTAGCAGTGGGGCAAATGAACACTGAAGCTTTCTTT
>TRBJ1-1|.|.|TRBV5-6
CASSLGLNTEAFF
TGTGCCAGCAGCCTAGGCCTGAACACTGAAGCTTTCTTT
>TRBJ1-5|TRBD1|.|TRBV9
CASIDPGGYSNQPQHF
TGTGCCAGCATCGACCCAGGGGGTTATAGCAATCAGCCCCAGCATTTT
>TRBJ2-3|TRBD2|.|TRBV5-4
CASSETGGDTQYF
TGTGCCAGCAGCGAAACGGGGGGAGATACGCAGTATTTT
>TRBJ1-1|TRBD1|.|TRBV6-5
CASSYDRGQRGTEAFF
TGTGCCAGCAGTTACGACAGGGGGCAACGCGGGACTGAAGCTTTCTTT
>TRBJ1-1|.|.|TRBV7-3
CASSLMPGTEAFF
TGTGCCAGCAGCTTAATGCCAGGCACTGAAGCTTTCTTT
>TRBJ1-1|.|once|TRBV5-1
CASSPGTGEKEAFF
TGCGCCAGCAGCCCTGGGACTGGGGAGAAGGAAGCTTTCTTT
>TRBJ2-1|.|.|TRBV4-3
CASSQEKGLSSVEQFF
TGCGCCAGCAGCCAAGAAAAAGGTCTTTCTAGTGTTGAGCAGTTCTTC
>TRBJ1-4|.|.|TRBV5-1
CASSPGEVSGRGKLFF
TGCGCCAGCAGCCCGGGGGAAGTGTCAGGGCGCGGAAAACTGTTTTTT
>TRBJ1-1|.|.|TRBV24-1
CATSDPQAPLEAFF
TGTGCCACCAGTGACCCCCAGGCTCCCCTCGAAGCTTTCTTT
>TRBJ2-1|.|.|TRBV10-1
CASSARRSMPEQFF
TGCGCCAGCAGTGCTCGGCGGTCCATGCCGGAGCAGTTCTTC
>TRBJ2-7|.|.|TRBV4-1
CASSQDLARSYEQYF
TGCGCCAGCAGCCAAGATCTAGCTCGGTCCTACGAGCAGTACTTC
>TRBJ2-2|.|once|TRBV2
CASSPQGELFF
TGTGCCAGCAGCCCACAAGGGGAGCTGTTTTTT
>TRBJ2-3|.|.|TRBV27
CASSSRSGQDTQYF
TGTGCCAGCAGTTCCCGGTCAGGCCAAGATACGCAGTATTTT